The T cell receptor (beta chain) described here comes from a study of regulatory T cells in long-lasting Graves disease. Arm-PCR of CDR3 regions and iRepertoire HTBI primers were the basis on which TCR beta libraries were built. Original processing methods: Looking across samples, the authors found 62 TRBV and 12 to 15 TRBJ segments. Via MiXCR, TCRdb re-called the multiplex PCR reads, giving one row per CDR3 protein. These V and J calls are TCRdb output, not the study's own analysis. The sample holds roughly 420,000 distinct CDR3 sequences, 14% seen once. This clonotype was seen repeatedly, ten times or more. Time point indicated: newly diagnosed GD, antithyroid drugs for less than 3 months. RNA extracted from PBMCs served as the sequencing template. The CDR3 sequence is 17 residues long. From germline, CDR1 is MDHEN and CDR2 SYDVKM. V lost 3 bases and J 0 bases, leaving 17 bases between the germline ends.

This same sample was also part of a study on T cells in Graves' hyperthyroidism and ophthalmopathy.

V gene TRBV28 combines with J gene TRBJ1-1; a possible D gene is TRBD1 (5 bases). The sample was peripheral blood mononuclear cells (PBMCs), taken at new diagnosis, from a patient treated with antithyroid drugs. The sequence was obtained from a woman aged 50 to 65 with Graves disease. Here the CDR3 reads CASSLGSGTFLNTEAFF. The CDR3 DNA sequence: TGTGCCAGCAGTTTGGGAAGTGGGACCTTCTTGAACACTGAAGCTTTCTTT.